This passage covers 29 T cell receptor beta chains from one sample sequenced in a study of blood T cell repertoires in COVID-19. Assay: immunoSEQ multiplex PCR; the TCRdb copy retains only in-frame clones and omits some. The table lists more than 65,000 clones, around nine tenths of them singletons. The sequenced material came from peripheral blood. Receptors originate from a man aged 55 to 69 with acute or convalescent COVID-19.

This chain uses TRBV5-6 with TRBJ2-5; possibly TRBD1 for D (6 bases). This CDR3 comprises 14 residues. Germline assignment: CDR1 SGHDT and CDR2 YYEEEE. V was clipped by 4 bases and J by 2 bases, with 12 bases between them. The CDR3 nucleotides are TGTGCCAGCAGCACCCCACAGGGTCAAGAGACCCAGTACTTC. As protein: CASSTPQGQETQYF.

The chain has TRBV11-2 and TRBJ2-5; no firm D call. V was pared by 0 bases and J by 5 bases, with 10 bases between. The CDR3 spans 14 residues. Germline V gives CDR1 SGHAT, CDR2 FQNNGV. The CDR3 spells CASSLDVSLETQYF. CDR3 DNA: TGTGCCAGCAGCTTAGATGTTAGCCTGGAGACCCAGTACTTC.

The genes are TRBV6-1 and TRBJ2-2; TRBD2 agrees at 8 bases. In germline, CDR1 is MNHNS, CDR2 SASEGT. V was pared by 2 bases and J by 2 bases, with 7 bases of the junction left unmatched. The CDR3 spans 17 residues. The CDR3: CASSERVAGGNTGELFF. The CDR3, as DNA: TGTGCCAGCAGTGAACGGGTGGCGGGGGGAAACACCGGGGAGCTGTTTTTT.

This chain uses TRBV19 with TRBJ1-4; possibly TRBD1 for D (6 bases). The CDR3 is made up of 16 amino acids. V lost 3 bases and J 6 bases, leaving 17 bases between the germline ends. Germline CDR1 and CDR2: LNHDA and SQIVND (reference sequence). The CDR3 reads CASSIAGARGHEKLFF. DNA of the CDR3: TGTGCCAGTAGTATCGCCGGGGCCAGGGGTCATGAAAAACTGTTTTTT.

J is TRBJ1-4 and V is TRBV3-1 (or the pseudogene TRBV3-2); 7 nucleotides line up with TRBD1. This CDR3 has 15 residues. Germline-derived CDR1 and CDR2 are LGHDT and YNNKEL (reference sequence). Trimming took 4 bases from V and 3 from J; bases not matched to a gene: 5. The CDR3 is CASSPTGVSNEKLFF. DNA for the CDR3: TGTGCCAGCAGCCCCACAGGGGTATCTAATGAAAAACTGTTTTTT.

A word on this clone: Sequence at one end of the junction differs from germline and may be a read error. The gene calls are TRBV19 and TRBJ2-6, with D possibly being TRBD1 (5 bases). The CDR3 sequence is 17 residues long. The germline CDR1 and CDR2 sequences are LNHDA and SQIVND (reference sequence). CDR3 coding DNA: TGTGCCAGTAGTATAGAGTCCTTTGGCTCTGGGGCCAGCGTCCTGACTTTC. Its protein is CASSIESFGSGASVLTF.

The rearrangement uses TRBV29-1 and TRBJ1-1; D is uncertain. The germline V and J ends were trimmed by 6 bases and 1 base, with 12 bases remaining between them. Per the germline V gene, CDR1 is SQVTM and CDR2 is ANQGSEA. CDR3 size: 13 residues. In DNA, the CDR3 is TGCAGCGTCGAGCCCCCCTGGAACACTGAAGCTTTCTTT. It yields the protein CSVEPPWNTEAFF.

In this sample, this clone turned up a few times. V usage is TRBV19 and J usage is TRBJ2-6, with 8 bases matching TRBD1. This CDR3 spans 18 amino acids. Germline V gene data show CDR1 as LNHDA and CDR2 as SQIVND (reference sequence). The V segment lost 1 base and the J segment 2 bases; nucleotides outside the gene matches: 7. CDR3 amino acids: CASSIAGTGVAGANVLTF. CDR3 bases: TGTGCCAGTAGTATAGCTGGGACAGGTGTCGCTGGGGCCAACGTCCTGACTTTC.

CDR3 DNA sequence: TGTGCCAGCAGCTATGCCGGGACTAGCGGGGGCGGAGAGCAGTACTTC. Amino acids: CASSYAGTSGGGEQYF. The J gene is TRBJ2-7, the V gene TRBV7-2; TRBD2 matches 14 bases. The CDR3 loop spans 16 amino acids. V lost 4 bases, J lost 7 bases, and 9 bases stayed unmatched. Germline V CDR1 and CDR2: SGHTA, FQGNSA.

The chain is built from TRBV10-2 and TRBJ1-4, with 9 bases matching TRBD1. Germline CDR1 reads WSHSY; CDR2 reads SAAADI. The CDR3 runs 16 residues. V gave up 3 bases and J gave up 4 bases; unmatched junction bases: 6. This CDR3 reads CASSDSVTGGNEKLFF. CDR3 coding DNA: TGCGCCAGCAGTGATTCCGTGACAGGGGGTAATGAAAAACTGTTTTTT.

The chain links TRBV19 to TRBJ1-6; D may be TRBD1 (5 bases). Between the trimmed V and J ends, which lost 5 bases and 5 bases, there was a span of 10 bases. Germline CDR1 is LNHDA and CDR2 is SQIVND (reference sequence). The CDR3 has 14 residues. CDR3 sequence reads: CASSPPQDNSPLHF. CDR3 bases: TGTGCCAGTAGTCCCCCACAGGATAATTCACCCCTCCACTTT.

The CDR3 nucleotides read TGTGCCAGCAGCCGACACGACCTAGGAGAAAGGAACACTGAAGCTTTCTTT. Residues: CASSRHDLGERNTEAFF. The chain carries TRBV7-8 and TRBJ1-1; D is uncertain. Trimming cost V 5 bases and J 1 base, with 20 bases left between them. The CDR3 runs to 17 residues. Germline V CDR1 and CDR2: SGHVS, FQNEAQ. The full variable domain, completed using reference TRBV7-8 and TRBJ1-1, is GAGVSQSPRYKVAKRGQDVALRCDPISGHVSLFWYQQALGQGPEFLTYFQNEAQLDKSGLPSDRFFAERPEGSVSTLKIQRTQQEDSAVYLCASSRHDLGERNTEAFFGQGTRLTVV.

The chain employs TRBV4-3 and TRBJ2-5, with D perhaps matching TRBD1 (6 bases). Trimming left V 1 base short and J 5 bases short, with 17 bases between. The CDR3 runs 16 residues. CDR1 LGHNA and CDR2 YSLEER come from the germline V gene. CDR3 sequence: CASSQGTGRRGETQYF. The DNA of the CDR3 is TGCGCCAGCAGCCAAGGAACAGGGAGACGAGGGGAGACCCAGTACTTC.

The V call is TRBV6-5, the J call TRBJ1-4, with 8 bases fitting TRBD1. The germline CDR1 and CDR2 sequences are MNHEY and SVGAGI. This CDR3 is 15 amino acids long. V gave up 5 bases and J gave up 7 bases; unmatched junction bases: 9. The CDR3 DNA reads TGTGCCAGCAGTCCCTGGGACAGGCGGGGTGAAAAACTGTTTTTT. Its translation: CASSPWDRRGEKLFF.

V usage is TRBV3-1 (or the pseudogene TRBV3-2) and J usage is TRBJ1-6, with D possibly being TRBD1 (5 bases). Between the trimmed V and J ends, which lost 9 bases and 0 bases, there was a span of 9 bases. CDR3 length: 14 residues. Germline V gene lookup returns CDR1 LGHDT and CDR2 YNNKEL (reference sequence). The CDR3 bases are TGTGCCAGTAGACAGAGCTCCTATAATTCACCCCTCCACTTT. Its translation is CASRQSSYNSPLHF.

This clone has just a few counts. This CDR3 is also generated by other DNA sequences in the sample. V usage is TRBV15 and J usage is TRBJ1-5; the match to TRBD1 covers 7 bases. Germline CDR1 LNHNV, CDR2 YYDKDF (reference sequence). This CDR3 comprises 15 residues. Trimming at V came to 0 bases and at J to 4 bases, leaving 3 bases not matched to a gene. CDR3 region: CATSRDPGGNQPQHF. DNA for the CDR3: TGTGCCACCAGCAGAGATCCAGGGGGGAATCAGCCCCAGCATTTT.

This chain joins TRBV30 and TRBJ1-1, with a tentative D call TRBD1 (6 bases). V shed 7 bases and J shed 4 bases, with 19 bases lying between them. The CDR3 loop spans 14 amino acids. CDR1 GTSNPN and CDR2 SVGIG come from the germline V gene (reference sequence). The CDR3 here is CASPGAGVGTEAFF. The CDR3 region has the DNA TGTGCCTCCCCGGGGGCGGGGGTTGGCACTGAAGCTTTCTTT. Full variable domain (remainder filled in from reference TRBV30 and TRBJ1-1): SQTIHQWPATLVQPVGSPLSLECTVEGTSNPNLYWYRQAAGRGLQLLFYSVGIGQISSEVPQNLSASRPQDRQFILSSKKLLLSDSGFYLCASPGAGVGTEAFFGQGTRLTVV.

This chain uses TRBV27 with TRBJ2-4, with 15 bases lining up with TRBD2. V was pared by 2 bases and J by 5 bases, with 1 base of the junction left unmatched. This CDR3 region has 16 residues. Germline V gives CDR1 MNHEY, CDR2 SMNVEV (reference sequence). The CDR3 nucleotides are TGTGCCAGCAGTTTAGGACTAGCGGGGGGGCAAAACATTCAGTACTTC. Its protein product is CASSLGLAGGQNIQYF.

V gene TRBV7-3 combines with J gene TRBJ2-5; perhaps TRBD2 as D (7 bases). Per the germline V gene, CDR1 is SGHTA and CDR2 is FQGTGA. V was cut by 5 bases and J by 5 bases, with 18 bases left in between. The CDR3 extends over 15 amino acids. CDR3 DNA: TGTGCCAGCAGCCCAAGGGGGGGGTATGGCGAGACCCAGTACTTC. Encoded protein: CASSPRGGYGETQYF.

Written as DNA, the CDR3 is TGTGCCATCACCGGGGGGGCAAATTCACCCCTCCACTTT. The encoded protein is CAITGGANSPLHF. The chain has TRBV10-3 and TRBJ1-6, with D maybe TRBD1 (6 bases). The germline V gene has CDR1 ENHRY and CDR2 SYGVKD. The CDR3 has 13 residues. With 7 bases removed from V and 7 bases from J, the gap between germline ends came to 11 bases.

This clone was counted a few times. V usage is TRBV6-5 and J usage is TRBJ1-5; tentatively, D is TRBD1 (6 bases). V lost 3 bases to trimming and J lost 0 bases, with 12 bases between them. Germline assignment: CDR1 MNHEY and CDR2 SVGAGI. CDR3 length: 16 residues. The chain's CDR3 is CASSYYGQSSNQPQHF. Written as DNA, the CDR3 is TGTGCCAGCAGTTATTATGGACAGAGTAGCAATCAGCCCCAGCATTTT.

This chain uses TRBV24-1 with TRBJ1-2; 7 bases fit TRBD1. The CDR3 runs to 15 residues. V lost 4 bases, J lost 4 bases, and 8 bases stayed unmatched. Germline CDR1 and CDR2: KGHDR and SFDVKD. CDR3 DNA sequence: TGTGCCACCAGTGACCCTCGACAGGGAGGCTATGGCTACACCTTC. This translates into CATSDPRQGGYGYTF.

The genes are TRBV11-2 and TRBJ1-1; D ambiguous. Germline CDR1 is SGHAT and CDR2 is FQNNGV. The CDR3 is 14 residues long. Trimming cost V 2 bases and J 4 bases, with 11 bases left between them. The CDR3 DNA reads as TGTGCCAGCAGCTTACTGCGGGAATCCACTGAAGCTTTCTTT. Protein sequence: CASSLLRESTEAFF.

The chain recombines TRBV6-7 with TRBJ2-1, with 10 bases aligning to TRBD2. TRBV6-7 is designated an ORF whose function remains uncertain. With V trimmed by 2 bases and J by 2 bases, 9 bases remained unmatched. CDR3 size: 18 residues. The CDR3 sequence: CASSYPGLARPTYNEQFF. DNA of the CDR3: TGTGCCAGCAGTTACCCGGGACTAGCGAGGCCTACCTACAATGAGCAGTTCTTC.

Points on this clone: Other DNA sequences within the sample encode an identical CDR3. The gene calls are TRBV3-1 (or the pseudogene TRBV3-2) and TRBJ2-7; 8 bases fit TRBD2. The J segment lost 7 bases and the V segment lost 3 bases, leaving 11 bases of the junction unmatched. Germline CDR1 LGHDT, CDR2 YNNKEL (reference sequence). The CDR3 is made up of 15 amino acids. CDR3 sequence reads: CASSQSRMLAGEQYF. The CDR3 DNA is TGTGCCAGCAGCCAGAGTCGTATGCTAGCGGGTGAGCAGTACTTC.

The rearrangement links TRBV6-2 or TRBV6-3 to TRBJ1-1; weak D call: TRBD1 (5 bases). CDR1 MNHEY and CDR2 SVGEGT come from the germline V gene. This CDR3 spans 12 amino acids. V was shortened by 2 bases and J by 11 bases, with 12 bases between the two germline ends. This CDR3 reads CASSYDWGEAFF. The DNA for the CDR3 is TGTGCCAGCAGTTACGACTGGGGGGAGGCTTTCTTT.

The chain combines TRBV4-1 with TRBJ1-5; 7 positions match TRBD1. Unmatched junction bases numbered 3, after V lost 1 base and J lost 0 bases. The CDR3 contains 16 residues. CDR1 is MGHRA, CDR2 YSYEKL, per germline. The CDR3 loop reads CASSQGGTDSNQPQHF. The CDR3 DNA is TGCGCCAGCAGCCAAGGCGGGACAGATAGCAATCAGCCCCAGCATTTT.

The chain employs TRBV6-5 and TRBJ1-1, with TRBD1 matching over 8 bases. From germline, CDR1 is MNHEY and CDR2 SVGAGI. With 2 bases clipped from V and 0 bases from J, the junction kept 5 bases outside the gene matches. The CDR3 sequence is 16 residues long. CDR3 protein: CASSYRPGGLNTEAFF. CDR3 nucleotide sequence: TGTGCCAGCAGTTACAGGCCAGGGGGCTTGAACACTGAAGCTTTCTTT.

The chain carries TRBV9 and TRBJ2-7, with 11 bases lining up with TRBD1. CDR3 length: 17 residues. Trimming cost V 2 bases and J 3 bases; bases outside gene matches: 10. CDR1 and CDR2 from the germline V gene are SGDLS and YYNGEE. The CDR3 DNA follows: TGTGCCAGCAGCGTGGGACCGGGACAGGGGGTGCACTACGAGCAGTACTTC. It is translated as CASSVGPGQGVHYEQYF.